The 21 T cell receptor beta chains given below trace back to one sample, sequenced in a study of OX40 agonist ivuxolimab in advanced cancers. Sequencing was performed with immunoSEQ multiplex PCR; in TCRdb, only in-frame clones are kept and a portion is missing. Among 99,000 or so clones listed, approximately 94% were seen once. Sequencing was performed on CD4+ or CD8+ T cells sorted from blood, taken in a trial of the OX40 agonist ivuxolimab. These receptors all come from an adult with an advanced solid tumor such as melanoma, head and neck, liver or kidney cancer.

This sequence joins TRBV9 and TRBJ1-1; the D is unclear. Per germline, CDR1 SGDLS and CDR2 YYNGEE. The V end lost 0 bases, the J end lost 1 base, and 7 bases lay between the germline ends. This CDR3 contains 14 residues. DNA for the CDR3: TGTGCCAGCAGCGTAGCCGGGCAGAACACTGAAGCTTTCTTT. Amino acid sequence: CASSVAGQNTEAFF.

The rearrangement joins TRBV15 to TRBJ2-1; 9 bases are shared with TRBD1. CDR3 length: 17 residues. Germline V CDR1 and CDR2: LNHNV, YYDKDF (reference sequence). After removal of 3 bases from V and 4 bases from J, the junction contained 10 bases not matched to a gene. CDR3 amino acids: CATSSDVTGTGYNEQFF. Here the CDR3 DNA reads TGTGCCACCAGCAGTGACGTTACCGGGACAGGGTACAATGAGCAGTTCTTC.

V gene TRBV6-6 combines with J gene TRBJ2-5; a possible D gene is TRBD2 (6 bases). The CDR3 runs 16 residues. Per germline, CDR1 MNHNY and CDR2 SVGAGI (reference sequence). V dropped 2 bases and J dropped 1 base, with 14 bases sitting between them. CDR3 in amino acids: CASSYGGKRAQETQYF. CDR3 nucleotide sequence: TGTGCCAGCAGTTACGGGGGGAAGAGGGCCCAAGAGACCCAGTACTTC.

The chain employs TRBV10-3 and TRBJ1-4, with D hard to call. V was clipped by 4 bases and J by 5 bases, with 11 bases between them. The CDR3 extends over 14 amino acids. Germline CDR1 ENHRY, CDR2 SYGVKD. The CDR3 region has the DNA TGTGCCATCAGTGGTTGGATGGGGAATGAAAAACTGTTTTTT. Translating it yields CAISGWMGNEKLFF.

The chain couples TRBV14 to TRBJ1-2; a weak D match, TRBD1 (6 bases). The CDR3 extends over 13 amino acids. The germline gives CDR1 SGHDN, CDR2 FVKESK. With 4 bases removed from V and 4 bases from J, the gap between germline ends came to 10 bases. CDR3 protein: CASSPGVRYGYTF. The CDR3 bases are TGTGCCAGCAGCCCAGGGGTCCGCTATGGCTACACCTTC.

CDR3 bases: TGTGCCAGCAGTAGAAGACAGGTTTACAATGAGCAGTTCTTC. As protein: CASSRRQVYNEQFF. The rearrangement joins TRBV25-1 to TRBJ2-1, with a tentative D call TRBD1 (6 bases). The CDR3 loop spans 14 amino acids. Germline V gives CDR1 MGHDK, CDR2 SYGVNS. The V end was cut by 5 bases, the J end by 4 bases, with 12 bases between.

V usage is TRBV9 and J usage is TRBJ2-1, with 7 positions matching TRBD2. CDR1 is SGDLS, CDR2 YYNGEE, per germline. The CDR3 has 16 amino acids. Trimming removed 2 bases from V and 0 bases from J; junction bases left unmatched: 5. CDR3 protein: CASSVSGTTSYNEQFF. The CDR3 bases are TGTGCCAGCAGCGTCTCCGGGACTACCTCCTACAATGAGCAGTTCTTC.

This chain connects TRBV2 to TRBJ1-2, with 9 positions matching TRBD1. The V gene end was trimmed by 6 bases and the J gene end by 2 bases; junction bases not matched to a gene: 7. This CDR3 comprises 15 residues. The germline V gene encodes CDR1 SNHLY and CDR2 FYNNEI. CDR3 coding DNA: TGTGCCAGCAGCAAGGGACAGGGAGGGAACTATGGCTACACCTTC. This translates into CASSKGQGGNYGYTF.

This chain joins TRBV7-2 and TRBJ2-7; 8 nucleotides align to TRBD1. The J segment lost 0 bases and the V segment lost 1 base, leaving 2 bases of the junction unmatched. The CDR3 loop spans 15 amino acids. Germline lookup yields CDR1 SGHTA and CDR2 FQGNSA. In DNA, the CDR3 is TGTGCCAGCAGCTTAGTTGGACAGGGCTCCTACGAGCAGTACTTC. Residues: CASSLVGQGSYEQYF.

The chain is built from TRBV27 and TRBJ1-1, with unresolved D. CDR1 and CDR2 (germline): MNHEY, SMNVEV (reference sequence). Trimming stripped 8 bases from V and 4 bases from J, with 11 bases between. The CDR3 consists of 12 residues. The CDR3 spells CASGSGLTEAFF. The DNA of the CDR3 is TGTGCCAGCGGTTCCGGCCTCACTGAAGCTTTCTTT.

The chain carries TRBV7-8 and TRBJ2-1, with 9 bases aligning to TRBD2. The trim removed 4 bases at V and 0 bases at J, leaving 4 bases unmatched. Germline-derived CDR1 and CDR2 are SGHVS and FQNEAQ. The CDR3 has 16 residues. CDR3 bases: TGTGCCAGCAGCTCCTCTAGCGGGACCTCCTACAATGAGCAGTTCTTC. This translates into CASSSSSGTSYNEQFF.

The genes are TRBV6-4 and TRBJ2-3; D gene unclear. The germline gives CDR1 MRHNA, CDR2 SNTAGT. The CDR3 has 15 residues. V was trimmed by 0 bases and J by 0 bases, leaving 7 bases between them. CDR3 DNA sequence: TGTGCCAGCAGTGACTCGATAGACAGCACAGATACGCAGTATTTT. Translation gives CASSDSIDSTDTQYF.

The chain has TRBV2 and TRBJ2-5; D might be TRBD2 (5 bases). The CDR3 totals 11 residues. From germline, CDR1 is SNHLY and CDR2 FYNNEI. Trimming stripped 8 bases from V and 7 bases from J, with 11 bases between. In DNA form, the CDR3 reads TGTGCCAGCCTAGAGGAGGTGACCCAGTACTTC. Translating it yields CASLEEVTQYF.

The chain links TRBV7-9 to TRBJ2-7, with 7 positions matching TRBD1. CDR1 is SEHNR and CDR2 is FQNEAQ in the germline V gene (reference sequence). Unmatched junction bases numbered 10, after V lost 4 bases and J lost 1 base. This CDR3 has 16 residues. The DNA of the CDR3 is TGTGCCAGCAGCTCCCGATCCGGGACAGTTTCCTACGAGCAGTACTTC. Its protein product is CASSSRSGTVSYEQYF.

DNA for the CDR3: TGCGCCAGCAGCCAACATACAGGGGGCATGGGGGAAAAACTGTTTTTT. It is translated as CASSQHTGGMGEKLFF. The chain combines TRBV4-1 with TRBJ1-4, with 9 bases lining up with TRBD1. V shed 2 bases, J shed 8 bases, and the junction held 9 bases outside the gene matches. CDR1 is MGHRA, CDR2 YSYEKL, per germline. This CDR3 region has 16 residues.

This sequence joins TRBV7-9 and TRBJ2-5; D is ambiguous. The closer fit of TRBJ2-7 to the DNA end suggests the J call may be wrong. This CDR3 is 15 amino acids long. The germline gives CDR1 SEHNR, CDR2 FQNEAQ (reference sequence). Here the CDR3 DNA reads TGTGCCAGCAGCCGGACCTCCGCCCAGCCCTACGAGCAGTACTTC. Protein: CASSRTSAQPYEQYF.

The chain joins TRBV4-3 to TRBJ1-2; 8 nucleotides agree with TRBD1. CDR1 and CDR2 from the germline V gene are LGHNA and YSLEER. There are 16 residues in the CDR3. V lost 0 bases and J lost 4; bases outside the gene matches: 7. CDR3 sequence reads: CASSQERTGGIYGYTF. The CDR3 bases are TGCGCCAGCAGCCAAGAACGTACAGGGGGTATCTATGGCTACACCTTC.

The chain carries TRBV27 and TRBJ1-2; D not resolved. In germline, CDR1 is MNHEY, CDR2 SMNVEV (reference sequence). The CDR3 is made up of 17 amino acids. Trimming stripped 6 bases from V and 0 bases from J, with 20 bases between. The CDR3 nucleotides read TGTGCCAGCAGAAACTCCTACGTCGTCGGTCCTAACTATGGCTACACCTTC. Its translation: CASRNSYVVGPNYGYTF.

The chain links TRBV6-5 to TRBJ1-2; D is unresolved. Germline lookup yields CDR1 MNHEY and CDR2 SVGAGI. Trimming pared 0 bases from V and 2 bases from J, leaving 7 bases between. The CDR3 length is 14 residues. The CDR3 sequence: CASSYSTGNYGYTF. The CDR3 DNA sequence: TGTGCCAGCAGTTACTCGACGGGAAACTATGGCTACACCTTC.

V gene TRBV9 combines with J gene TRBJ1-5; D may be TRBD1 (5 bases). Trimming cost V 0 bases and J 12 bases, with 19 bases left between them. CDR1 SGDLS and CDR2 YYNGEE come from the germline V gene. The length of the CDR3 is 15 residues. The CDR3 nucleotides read TGTGCCAGCAGCGTAGGAGCAGGGAGCGGGGAAGGCCAGCATTTT. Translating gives CASSVGAGSGEGQHF.

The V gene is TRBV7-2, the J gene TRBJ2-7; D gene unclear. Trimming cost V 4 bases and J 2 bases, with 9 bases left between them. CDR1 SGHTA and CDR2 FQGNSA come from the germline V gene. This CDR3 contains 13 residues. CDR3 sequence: CASSSRVAYEQYF. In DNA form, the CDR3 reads TGTGCCAGCAGCTCTAGGGTAGCCTACGAGCAGTACTTC.